The clone carrying this T cell receptor (beta chain) was recorded many times. As yet, its antigen is unknown. The data originate from a study of T cells in Graves' hyperthyroidism and ophthalmopathy. The source material, RNA transcripts, was used to amplify TCR beta CDR3 regions. HTBI primers were used for first-round RT-PCR of the TCR CDR3. TCRdb re-called the multiplex PCR reads through MiXCR, storing one row per CDR3 protein. The sample has more than 500,000 distinct CDR3 sequences, around 15% seen once. Among ophthalmopathy patients, the Clinical Activity Score reached at least 3, the NOSPECS grade reached at least 4, and duration remained under 3 months. Study-level results: Ophthalmopathy onset followed model prediction by a median about seven months. Among thyroid clonotypes expanded above 0.001, most also appeared in blood.

The CDR3 sequence is 13 residues long. The germline V and J ends were trimmed by 8 bases and 1 base, with 11 bases remaining between them. The germline CDR1 and CDR2 sequences are MNHNS and SASEGT. The receptor was derived from a woman aged 25 to 39 with Graves' ophthalmopathy. This chain links TRBV6-1 with TRBJ2-5, with D perhaps matching TRBD2 (6 bases). Material for sequencing was blood. DNA for the CDR3: TGTGCCAGCGGGATAGCGGTCCAAGAGACCCAGTACTTC. Translating it yields CASGIAVQETQYF.